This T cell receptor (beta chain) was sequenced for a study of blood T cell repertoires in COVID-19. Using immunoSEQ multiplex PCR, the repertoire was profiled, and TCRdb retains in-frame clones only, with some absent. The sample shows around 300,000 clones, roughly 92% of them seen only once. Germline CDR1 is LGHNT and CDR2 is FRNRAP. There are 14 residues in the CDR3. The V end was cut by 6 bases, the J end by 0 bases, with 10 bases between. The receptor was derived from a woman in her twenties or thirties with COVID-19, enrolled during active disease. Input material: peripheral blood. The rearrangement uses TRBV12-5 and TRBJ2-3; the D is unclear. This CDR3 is CASGTTASTDTQYF. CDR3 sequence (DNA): TGTGCTAGTGGCACCACAGCAAGCACAGATACGCAGTATTTT. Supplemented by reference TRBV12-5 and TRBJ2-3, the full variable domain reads DARVTQTPRHKVTEMGQEVTMRCQPILGHNTVFWYRQTMMQGLELLAYFRNRAPLDDSGMPKDRFSAEMPDATLATLKIQPSEPRDSAVYFCASGTTASTDTQYFGPGTRLTVL.